A selection of T cell receptor beta chains follows, all from one sample in a study of T cell changes during pregnancy in multiple sclerosis. Assay used: immunoSEQ multiplex PCR; TCRdb lists only in-frame clones, some missing. The sample carries some 80,000 clones, about 95% recorded once. The sample here was peripheral blood, taken in the second trimester of pregnancy. The receptors derive from a female donor with multiple sclerosis, enrolled in a pregnancy study. Both conserved end residues are part of each CDR3. D genes are given only for firm matches. Rows give clone size only sometimes, using once, few, many, or a class for an expanded clone.

D gene	clone size	J gene	V gene	CDR3 length	CDR3 DNA	CDR3 protein
TRBD2	.	TRBJ2-7	TRBV19	13	TGTGCCAGTACGAGACTAGCCTCCTACGAGCAGTACTTC	CASTRLASYEQYF
TRBD1	.	TRBJ2-5	TRBV30	16	TGTGCCTGGAGTGTACTGACAGGGGGACTCCAAGAGACCCAGTACTTC	CAWSVLTGGLQETQYF
TRBD2	once	TRBJ2-1	TRBV5-1	15	TGCGCCAGCAGCTCCGGACTAGCCACCTACAATGAGCAGTTCTTC	CASSSGLATYNEQFF
TRBD2	.	TRBJ2-1	TRBV7-8	13	TGTGCCAGCAGCTTAGGGGGACTAGATGAGCAGTTCTTC	CASSLGGLDEQFF
TRBD1	.	TRBJ2-3	TRBV4-1	16	TGCGCCAGCAGCCCAAGCCGGGACAGGGACGCAGATACGCAGTATTTT	CASSPSRDRDADTQYF
.	.	TRBJ2-1	TRBV27	15	TGTGCCAGCTATACTGGCCCGGGGTACTACAATGAGCAGTTCTTC	CASYTGPGYYNEQFF
TRBD2	.	TRBJ2-4	TRBV9	14	TGTGCCAGCAGCGCCTCCGGGACTAGGAACATTCAGTACTTC	CASSASGTRNIQYF
.	.	TRBJ2-7	TRBV7-6	14	TGTGCCAGCAGCTTAGGGACACCTACCTACGAGCAGTACTTC	CASSLGTPTYEQYF
.	.	TRBJ1-1	TRBV27	13	TGTGCCAGCAGTTTAGGGAGAGTTACTGAAGCTTTCTTT	CASSLGRVTEAFF
.	.	TRBJ2-2	TRBV5-1	16	TGCGCCAGCAGCCCCCTGGTTGGGGGCGGGACCGGGGAGCTGTTTTTT	CASSPLVGGGTGELFF
TRBD1	.	TRBJ1-2	TRBV15	15	TGTGCCACCAGCGACAGGACAGGACTTAACTATGGCTACACCTTC	CATSDRTGLNYGYTF
.	.	TRBJ1-5	TRBV6-1	13	TGTGCCAGCAGTGACGGGAGGGGGCAGCCCCAGCATTTT	CASSDGRGQPQHF
TRBD2	.	TRBJ2-2	TRBV27	16	TGTGCCAGCAGTTCCCGACCGGGACTAGTTCGCGGGGAGCTGTTTTTT	CASSSRPGLVRGELFF
.	.	TRBJ2-7	TRBV11-1	14	TGTGCCAGCAGCCGTACCAGGGGGGCCTACGAGCAGTACTTC	CASSRTRGAYEQYF
TRBD1	.	TRBJ1-5	TRBV2	17	TGTGCCAGCAGCGATCGACAGGGGGCGAGGAGCAATCAGCCCCAGCATTTT	CASSDRQGARSNQPQHF
.	.	TRBJ1-1	TRBV6-5	15	TGTGCCAGCACCCCCGGGACAATCATGAACACTGAAGCTTTCTTT	CASTPGTIMNTEAFF
TRBD1	.	TRBJ2-5	TRBV28	17	TGTGCCAGCAGTCCCCAGGCCCCAGGGGGAGCTGGGGAGACCCAGTACTTC	CASSPQAPGGAGETQYF
TRBD2	.	TRBJ2-7	TRBV28	15	TGTGCCAGCAACCCGGGGGGGGGACCCCACTACGAGCAGTACTTC	CASNPGGGPHYEQYF
.	.	TRBJ2-7	TRBV21-1	16	TGTGCCAGCAGCACTAAAAGAAACAGGGTTACTTACGAGCAGTACTTC	CASSTKRNRVTYEQYF
.	.	TRBJ2-1	TRBV6-5	14	TGTGCCAGCAGTTACCGCGGACAAGACAATGAGCAGTTCTTC	CASSYRGQDNEQFF
.	once	TRBJ2-7	TRBV29-1	12	TGCAGCGTTGCGAGACAGAACTACGAGCAGTACTTC	CSVARQNYEQYF
.	once	TRBJ2-5	TRBV15	16	TGTGCCACCAGCAAAGGGGAAGCGACCCTGGTCCTAACCCAGTACTTC	CATSKGEATLVLTQYF
TRBD1	.	TRBJ2-7	TRBV27	17	TGTGCCAGCAGTTTCCTCCCGCCGGACAGGGGGCGTTGGGAGCAGTACTTC	CASSFLPPDRGRWEQYF
.	.	TRBJ1-2	TRBV27	12	TGTGCCAGTTATAGAGTGAACTATGGCTACACCTTC	CASYRVNYGYTF
.	.	TRBJ2-1	TRBV9	16	TGTGCCAGCAGCGGAGGCCCGCGAAGCTCCTACAATGAGCAGTTCTTC	CASSGGPRSSYNEQFF
.	.	TRBJ2-5	TRBV7-6	15	TGTGCCAGCAGCCAGAGGCAGGGGAGGGGAGAGACCCAGTACTTC	CASSQRQGRGETQYF
.	once	TRBJ2-7	TRBV18	13	TGTGCCAGCTCACTAAGGGACTTCTACGAGCAGTACTTC	CASSLRDFYEQYF
.	.	TRBJ1-5	TRBV19	14	TGTGCCAGTAGTATGTCAGATAGCAATCAGCCCCAGCATTTT	CASSMSDSNQPQHF
TRBD1	.	TRBJ1-4	TRBV4-2	14	TGTGCCAGCAGCAAGACAGGGGTGGGTGAAAAACTGTTTTTT	CASSKTGVGEKLFF
TRBD2	once	TRBJ2-1	TRBV25-1	15	TGTGCCAGCAGTAGCCGGGGGGTCCTAAACAATGAGCAGTTCTTC	CASSSRGVLNNEQFF
TRBD1	few	TRBJ2-7	TRBV13	15	TGTGCCAGCAGCTTAGGGGACAGGGAAACCTACGAGCAGTACTTC	CASSLGDRETYEQYF
TRBD2	.	TRBJ2-1	TRBV27	16	TGTGCCAGCAGTTTGACTAGCGGACTCTCCTACAATGAGCAGTTCTTC	CASSLTSGLSYNEQFF
TRBD1	.	TRBJ1-5	TRBV15	18	TGTGCCACCAGCATCTTCGGACAGGGGTCTGGGTACACGCAGCCCCAGCATTTT	CATSIFGQGSGYTQPQHF
TRBD1	few	TRBJ2-7	TRBV25-1	13	TGTGCCAGCAGCCACAGGGGAAGCTACGAGCAGTACTTC	CASSHRGSYEQYF
.	.	TRBJ1-4	TRBV27	15	TGTGCCAGCAGTTACCCCCGACACGCTGGTGAAAAACTGTTTTTT	CASSYPRHAGEKLFF
.	.	TRBJ1-2	TRBV11-2	15	TGTGCCAGCAGCTTAGATCTGGGCAGGGCCTATGGCTACACCTTC	CASSLDLGRAYGYTF
TRBD2	.	TRBJ2-1	TRBV25-1	16	TGTGCCAGCAGTGAATATAAGGCTAGCGGGAGAAATGAGCAGTTCTTC	CASSEYKASGRNEQFF
.	.	TRBJ2-3	TRBV7-2	14	TGTGCCAGCAGCTTAACCCCGGGAGCAGATACGCAGTATTTT	CASSLTPGADTQYF
.	once	TRBJ1-1	TRBV7-2	14	TGTGCCAGCAGCTTAGTCGGAGGGGACACTGAAGCTTTCTTT	CASSLVGGDTEAFF
TRBD1	.	TRBJ2-7	TRBV7-3	15	TGTGCCAGCAGCGTAACAGGGGGCGCTTTAGACGAGCAGTACTTC	CASSVTGGALDEQYF
TRBD1	.	TRBJ1-1	TRBV28	14	TGTGCCAGCAGTCCCGGGACAGGGTATGGTGAAGCTTTCTTT	CASSPGTGYGEAFF
.	.	TRBJ2-3	TRBV25-1	15	TGTGAGTGGGCCTGGTACCCCAGGCCCCCAGATACGCAGTATTTT	CEWAWYPRPPDTQYF
TRBD2	.	TRBJ2-2	TRBV7-9	17	TGTGCCAGCAGCTTACCCCGGCTAGCGGGGGCCACCGGGGAGCTGTTTTTT	CASSLPRLAGATGELFF
.	.	TRBJ1-2	TRBV4-2	15	TGTGCCAGCAGCCAAGGGGGGACGGGAGATTATGGCTACACCTTC	CASSQGGTGDYGYTF
TRBD1	.	TRBJ1-1	TRBV30	13	TGTGCCTCGAACAGGGGGCCGAGGTCTGAAGCTTTCTTT	CASNRGPRSEAFF
.	.	TRBJ1-3	TRBV5-1	15	TGCGCCAGCAGGGGGGCACTTAACTCTGGAAACACCATATATTTT	CASRGALNSGNTIYF
TRBD2	.	TRBJ2-5	TRBV27	16	TGTGCCAGCAGTTTAGCGGGAGGGTGGGGGTGGGAGACCCAGTACTTC	CASSLAGGWGWETQYF
TRBD2	.	TRBJ2-5	TRBV5-6	13	TGTGCCAGCAGCTTGGGACTAGCGGAGACCCAGTACTTC	CASSLGLAETQYF
.	.	TRBJ2-1	TRBV7-2	13	TGTGCCAGCAGCTTGTCTCGGGGAGGTGAGCAGTTCTTC	CASSLSRGGEQFF
TRBD1	.	TRBJ1-1	TRBV27	14	TGTGCCAGCAGTCGACAGGGGCCAAACACTGAAGCTTTCTTT	CASSRQGPNTEAFF
.	once	TRBJ1-5	TRBV6-6	14	TGTGCCAGCAGTTTCCCGGGGTTCAATCAGCCCCAGCATTTT	CASSFPGFNQPQHF
.	.	TRBJ1-1	TRBV5-4	17	TGTGCCAGCAGCCGCCCCGGCAGGGGAAGGGGGACCACTGAAGCTTTCTTT	CASSRPGRGRGTTEAFF
.	.	TRBJ2-3	TRBV4-1	15	TGCGCCAGCAGCCGACTAGAACGAGGCACAGATACGCAGTATTTT	CASSRLERGTDTQYF
.	.	TRBJ1-2	TRBV29-1	11	TGCAGCGTTGATACAGCCTATGGCTACACCTTC	CSVDTAYGYTF
.	.	TRBJ2-2	TRBV18	16	TGTGCCAGCTCACCGATACTACGAGTAAACACCGGGGAGCTGTTTTTT	CASSPILRVNTGELFF
.	.	TRBJ2-1	TRBV13	15	TGTGCCAGCAGCGCGACGGGAAAGTGGGGCAATGAGCAGTTCTTC	CASSATGKWGNEQFF
.	once	TRBJ2-1	TRBV6-6	14	TGTGCCAGCAGTCCCCAGGGATCCGACAATGAGCAGTTCTTC	CASSPQGSDNEQFF
.	.	TRBJ1-2	TRBV6-1	16	TGTGCCAGCAGTGAAGCGCGGATCGGGGAGAACTATGGCTACACCTTC	CASSEARIGENYGYTF